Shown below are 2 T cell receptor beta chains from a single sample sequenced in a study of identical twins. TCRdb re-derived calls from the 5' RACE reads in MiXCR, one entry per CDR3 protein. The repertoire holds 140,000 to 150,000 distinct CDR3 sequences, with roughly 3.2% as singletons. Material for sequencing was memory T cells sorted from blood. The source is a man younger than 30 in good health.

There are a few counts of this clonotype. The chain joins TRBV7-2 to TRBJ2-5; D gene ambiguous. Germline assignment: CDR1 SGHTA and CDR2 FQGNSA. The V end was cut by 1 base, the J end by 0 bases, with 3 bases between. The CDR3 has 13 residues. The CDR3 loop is CASSLEYQETQYF. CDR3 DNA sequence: TGTGCCAGCAGCTTAGAGTACCAAGAGACCCAGTACTTC.

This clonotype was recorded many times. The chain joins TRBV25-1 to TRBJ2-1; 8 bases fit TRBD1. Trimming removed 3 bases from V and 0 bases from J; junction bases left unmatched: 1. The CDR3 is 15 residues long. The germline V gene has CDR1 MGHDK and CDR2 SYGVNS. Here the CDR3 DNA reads TGTGCCAGCAGTGACACAGGGGGCTCCTACAATGAGCAGTTCTTC. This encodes CASSDTGGSYNEQFF.